The clone carrying this TCR beta chain came up once. What it binds is not known. One entry per CDR3 protein, called by TCRdb with MiXCR from the reads. Here the sample spans around 430,000 distinct CDR3 sequences, approximately 46% being singletons. This sample is part of a study of T cell repertoires in cytomegalovirus infection. Study details: Public TCR beta signatures indicated both CMV infection and matching HLA type.

Unmatched junction bases numbered 8, after V lost 5 bases and J lost 6 bases. This CDR3 spans 15 amino acids. Germline CDR1 SGHAT, CDR2 FQNNGV. Points from the study as a whole: In two of eight donors, the top clonotype was HLA-C-restricted CMV-specific.

This TCR was sampled from a human donor in good health (CMV status not recorded). Some clones in this sample may be carry-over from other donors' samples. The chain links TRBV11-2 to TRBJ2-2; 8 bases fit TRBD2. Source: cultured PBMCs, taken from culture after CMV antigen stimulation. The CDR3, as DNA: TGTGCCAGCAGCCCTACGACTAGCGTCGCCGGGGAGCTGTTTTTT. Its protein product is CASSPTTSVAGELFF.